Given below is one T cell receptor (beta chain) in context. Its antigen is currently unknown. The data belong to a study of monozygotic twins with inflammatory bowel disease. Whole-study results and caveats: Whereas healthy co-twins had higher TCRbeta diversity (inverse Simpson), IBD patients had lower diversity.

TCRdb derives one entry per CDR3 protein from the 5' RACE reads, leaving out DNA. The data include about 450,000 distinct CDR3 sequences; the top ten clones carry roughly 2.2%. The origin of this receptor is a human donor with ulcerative colitis or Crohn's disease, or a healthy co-twin of an affected twin (not recorded which). Sequenced material: blood.

CDR3 region: CASSTSRDTSYNEQFF. The chain recombines TRBV7-2 with TRBJ2-1; the D gene TCRdb calls, TRBD1, cannot be checked with no DNA. The CDR3 is made up of 16 amino acids. CDR1 SGHTA and CDR2 FQGNSA come from the germline V gene. The whole variable domain, remainder taken from reference TRBV7-2 and TRBJ2-1, is GAGVSQSPSNKVTEKGKDVELRCDPISGHTALYWYRQSLGQGLEFLIYFQGNSAPDKSGLPSDRFSAERTGGSVSTLTIQRTQQEDSAVYLCASSTSRDTSYNEQFFGPGTRLTVL.